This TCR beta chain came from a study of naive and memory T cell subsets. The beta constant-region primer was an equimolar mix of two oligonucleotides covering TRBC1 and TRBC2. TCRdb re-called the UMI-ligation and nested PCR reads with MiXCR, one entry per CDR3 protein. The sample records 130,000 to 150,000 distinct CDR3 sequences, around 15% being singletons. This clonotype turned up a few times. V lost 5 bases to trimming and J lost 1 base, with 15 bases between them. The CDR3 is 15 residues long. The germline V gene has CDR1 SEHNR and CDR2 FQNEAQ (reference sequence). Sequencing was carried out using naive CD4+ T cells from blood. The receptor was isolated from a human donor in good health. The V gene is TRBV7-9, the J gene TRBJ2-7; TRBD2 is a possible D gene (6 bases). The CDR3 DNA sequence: TGTGCCAGCAGCCCCGGGGGACCCATTTCCTACGAGCAGTACTTC. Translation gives CASSPGGPISYEQYF.